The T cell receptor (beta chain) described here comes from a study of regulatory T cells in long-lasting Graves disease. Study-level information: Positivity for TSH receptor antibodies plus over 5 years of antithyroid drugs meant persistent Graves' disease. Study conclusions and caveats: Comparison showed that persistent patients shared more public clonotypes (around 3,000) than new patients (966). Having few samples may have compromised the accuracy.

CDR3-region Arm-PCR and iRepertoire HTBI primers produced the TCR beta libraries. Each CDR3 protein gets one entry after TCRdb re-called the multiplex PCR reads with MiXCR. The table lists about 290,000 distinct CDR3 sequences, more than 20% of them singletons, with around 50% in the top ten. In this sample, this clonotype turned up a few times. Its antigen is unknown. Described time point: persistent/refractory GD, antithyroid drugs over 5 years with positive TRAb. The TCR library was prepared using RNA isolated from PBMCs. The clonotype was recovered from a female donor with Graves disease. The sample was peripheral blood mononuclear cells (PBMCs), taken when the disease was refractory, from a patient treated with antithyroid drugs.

As DNA, the CDR3 is TGTGCCAGCAGCGTCCCGAAAGACAGGGTGGAACTGAAAGCTTTCTTT. It is translated as CASSVPKDRVELKAFF. The chain has TRBV9 and TRBJ1-1, with 7 bases fitting TRBD1. V lost 2 bases to trimming and J lost 9 bases; unmatched junction nucleotides: 16. The CDR3 loop spans 16 amino acids. CDR1 and CDR2 from the germline V gene are SGDLS and YYNGEE.